This is a list of T cell receptor beta chains from one sample in a study of identical twins. One entry per CDR3 protein, called by TCRdb with MiXCR from the 5' RACE reads. The table includes 600,000 to 800,000 distinct CDR3 sequences, approximately 22% detected once. The same specimen was also included in a second study, on T cells expressing NK-cell markers.

Sequenced input: PBMCs. These receptors were collected from a young woman in good health. Each CDR3 is given with its conserved first and last residue. Fields, in order: J gene, D gene, clone size, V gene, CDR3 DNA, CDR3 protein. A D gene is named only where the DNA matches it firmly. Where a row states a size, it is once, few, many or the class of an expanded clone; other rows omit it.

TRBJ2-1 TRBD1 few TRBV10-3 TGTGCCATCGGAGGACAGGGAACCGACAATGAGCAGTTCTTC CAIGGQGTDNEQFF
TRBJ2-1 - many TRBV6-2/TRBV6-3 TGTGCCAGCAGGAAGTTCGGGTTCGATGAGCAGTTCTTC CASRKFGFDEQFF
TRBJ2-7 - - TRBV15 TGTGCCACCAGCAACCGGCGAAGTGCCTACGAGCAGTACTTC CATSNRRSAYEQYF
TRBJ2-1 - few TRBV6-5 TGTGCCAGCAGTTACTCTAGGGGGGTCGGCAATGAGCAGTTCTTC CASSYSRGVGNEQFF
TRBJ2-1 - few TRBV29-1 TGCAGCGTTGACGTTCTCAATGAGCAGTTCTTC CSVDVLNEQFF
TRBJ2-1 - few TRBV7-9 TGTGCCAGCAGCCCCCTCCTGGGGCAGTTCTTC CASSPLLGQFF
TRBJ2-1 - few TRBV3-1 TGTGCCAGCAGCCAAGAAACAGCTCGCAATGAGCAGTTCTTC CASSQETARNEQFF
TRBJ1-1 - - TRBV10-2 TGCGCCAGCTGGATGAACACTGAAGCTTTCTTT CASWMNTEAFF
TRBJ2-5 - - TRBV6-2/TRBV6-3 TGTGCCAGCAGTTACTGGAAGACCAAGGAGACCCAGTACTTC CASSYWKTKETQYF
TRBJ2-3 - - TRBV5-1 TGCGCCAGCAGCCCCTCCACAAACACAGATACGCAGTATTTT CASSPSTNTDTQYF
TRBJ2-1 - - TRBV12-3/TRBV12-4 TGTGCCAGCAGTTTAGTAGGGGACGATGAGCAGTTCTTC CASSLVGDDEQFF
TRBJ1-5 TRBD1 few TRBV5-6 TGTGCCAGCAGCTTGGGAGACAGGGAGGGACAGCCCCAGCATTTT CASSLGDREGQPQHF
TRBJ2-5 - many TRBV29-1 TGCAGCGTCGCCCAAGAGACCCAGTACTTC CSVAQETQYF
TRBJ2-1 TRBD2 few TRBV14 TGTGCCAGCAGCACCACTGGACTAGCGGTTTACAATGAGCAGTTCTTC CASSTTGLAVYNEQFF
TRBJ2-7 TRBD2 - TRBV18 TGTGCCAGCTCACCTTGGACTAGCGGTTCCTACGAGCAGTACTTC CASSPWTSGSYEQYF
TRBJ2-3 TRBD1 many TRBV5-5 TGTGCCAGCAGCTCCAGGGGGCAGGGGATAGATACGCAGTATTTT CASSSRGQGIDTQYF
TRBJ2-7 TRBD2 few TRBV20-1 TGCAGTGTTTCCCCGGCTAGCGGGAGGACGTACACGGGCGAGCAGTACTTC CSVSPASGRTYTGEQYF
TRBJ2-3 - many TRBV20-1 TGCAGTGCTAGACCCCTCGGGGGTCCCACAGATACGCAGTATTTT CSARPLGGPTDTQYF
TRBJ2-1 TRBD2 - TRBV11-2 TGTGCCAGCAGCTTAGAACGTCCCCTTGTGGCGGGAGGTTCCTACAATGAGCAGTTCTTC CASSLERPLVAGGSYNEQFF
TRBJ1-5 - many TRBV3-1 TGTGCCAGCAGCCAAGATGTTGGACAGCCCCAGCATTTT CASSQDVGQPQHF
TRBJ2-1 - - TRBV12-3/TRBV12-4 TGTGCCAGCAGCCCGGACTCTTCGGGCAATGAGCAGTTCTTC CASSPDSSGNEQFF
TRBJ2-1 TRBD2 once TRBV7-8 TGTGCCAGCAGCTTAGGAGGACTAGCGGTATCCAATGAGCAGTTCTTC CASSLGGLAVSNEQFF
TRBJ2-3 TRBD2 many TRBV29-1 TGCAGCCTGGCGGGAGAGACTAGCACAGATACGCAGTATTTT CSLAGETSTDTQYF
TRBJ2-1 TRBD1 - TRBV7-6 TGTGCCTGCAGCTTGACTCCGGGACAGGGGGCTAATGAGCAGTTCTTC CACSLTPGQGANEQFF
TRBJ2-1 - - TRBV7-9 TGTGCCAGCAGCCTTGATATGGCGGGGGCACTATACAATGAGCAGTTCTTC CASSLDMAGALYNEQFF
TRBJ2-7 - - TRBV2 TGTGCCAGCGAACGGGGGAGCGAGCAGTACTTC CASERGSEQYF
TRBJ2-1 - - TRBV10-2 TGCGCCAGCAGCCAGGGCGTACCATCCTACAATGAGCAGTTCTTC CASSQGVPSYNEQFF
TRBJ2-7 - - TRBV10-2 TGCGCCAGCAGTGAGGGGTGGGAGGGGGGCTACGAGCAGTACTTC CASSEGWEGGYEQYF
TRBJ2-3 TRBD2 - TRBV4-2 TGTGCCAGCAGCCAAGATCGGTGGGAGCGGGGGGCAGATACGCAGTATTTT CASSQDRWERGADTQYF
TRBJ2-1 TRBD1 - TRBV4-2 TGTGCCAGCAGCCAAGCGCGGACAGGGGGCGTAAATGAGCAGTTCTTC CASSQARTGGVNEQFF
TRBJ2-7 TRBD1 once TRBV11-2 TGTGCCAGCAACTCACCCGACAGGGCGACCTACGAGCAGTACTTC CASNSPDRATYEQYF
TRBJ2-7 TRBD1 many TRBV29-1 TGCAGCGTTCCCGGGACAGGGGGACACGAGCAGTACTTC CSVPGTGGHEQYF
TRBJ2-7 TRBD1 - TRBV20-1 TGCAGTGCTACCGGACAGGGGGCCCGCGAGCAGTACTTC CSATGQGAREQYF
TRBJ2-5 - - TRBV7-9 TGTGCCATGGGCTTCCGGGAGCAAGAGACCCAGTACTTC CAMGFREQETQYF
TRBJ2-3 TRBD2 few TRBV25-1 TGTGCCAGCAGTTCCCCATCGGGGGGAGTGGGGGATACGCAGTATTTT CASSSPSGGVGDTQYF
TRBJ2-1 TRBD2 - TRBV27 TGTGCCAGCCAGCAGTTTGGACGGGCGGGAGTAGGAAATGAGCAGTTCTTC CASQQFGRAGVGNEQFF
TRBJ2-1 TRBD1 - TRBV20-1 TGCAGTGCTCCTGGACAGGGGATGGATGAGCAGTTCTTC CSAPGQGMDEQFF
TRBJ2-3 - many TRBV20-1 TGCAGTGCTAGACAGCGTACGCAGTATTTT CSARQRTQYF
TRBJ1-1 - few TRBV3-1 TGTGCCAGCAAACTGTCAGGGCTGAACACTGAAGCTTTCTTT CASKLSGLNTEAFF
TRBJ2-7 TRBD2 many TRBV7-2 TGTGCCAGCACCCTCGCGGGGGGGAAGACCTACGAGCAGTACTTC CASTLAGGKTYEQYF
TRBJ2-4 TRBD2 many TRBV12-3/TRBV12-4 TGTGCCAGCAGTTTCTTGCGGGAGTTTGGAAACATTCAGTACTTC CASSFLREFGNIQYF
TRBJ1-1 - few TRBV20-1 TGCAGTGCGCCTAACCAGGGTTCGAACACTGAAGCTTTCTTT CSAPNQGSNTEAFF
TRBJ1-1 - - TRBV12-3/TRBV12-4 TGTGCCAGCGGGAGCGGTGAAGCTTTCTTT CASGSGEAFF